The 5 T cell receptor beta chains presented below share a single source sample, sequenced in a study of T-cell reconstitution after alpha-beta-depleted transplantation in children. Preparing the TCRbeta library involved the use of unique molecular identifiers. TCRdb called the PCR reads again in MiXCR, with one record for every CDR3 protein. The table records some 840,000 distinct CDR3 sequences, roughly 15% of them present only once. The sequencing used PBMCs, mostly from graft donor cells, collected 360 days after TCRalphabeta/CD19-depleted stem cell transplant. These receptors were collected from a male patient under 18 who had a stem cell transplant for acute lymphoblastic leukemia, so the T cells may come from the graft donor.

This clonotype was observed at least ten times. The J gene is TRBJ2-1, the V gene TRBV21-1; TRBD1, the table's D call, lacks a check against the DNA. TRBV21-1 is assigned pseudogene status. This CDR3 contains 18 residues. CDR3 coding DNA: TGTGCCAGCAGCAACACGGGACAGCCTCATAGGGCCTACAATGAGCAGTTCTTC. It yields the protein CASSNTGQPHRAYNEQFF.

Ten or more counts support this clonotype. The chain recombines TRBV5-6 with TRBJ2-7; possibly TRBD1 for D (6 bases). Deletions cut 2 bases from V and 2 bases from J, with 14 bases between. Per the germline V gene, CDR1 is SGHDT and CDR2 is YYEEEE. CDR3 length: 15 amino acids. The CDR3 DNA is TGTGCCAGCAGCTTCAGACAAAGGGGGACCTACGAGCAGTACTTC. Translation gives CASSFRQRGTYEQYF.

This sequence joins TRBV19 and TRBJ2-1; TRBD2 agrees at 10 bases. The germline V gene encodes CDR1 LNHDA and CDR2 SQIVND (reference sequence). Trimming took 3 bases from V and 2 from J; bases not matched to a gene: 16. There are 20 residues in the CDR3. This CDR3 is CASSMSAGGQQKRAYNEQFF. In DNA, the CDR3 is TGTGCCAGTAGTATGTCAGCGGGGGGGCAACAAAAAAGGGCCTACAATGAGCAGTTCTTC.

J is TRBJ2-2 and V is TRBV14, with 9 bases matching TRBD1. The CDR3 is 16 residues long. V dropped 3 bases and J dropped 0; count of bases not matched to a gene: 2. Germline CDR1 SGHDN, CDR2 FVKESK. The CDR3 region is CASSQGQGTNTGELFF. The CDR3 bases are TGTGCCAGCAGCCAGGGACAGGGAACGAACACCGGGGAGCTGTTTTTT.

This sequence joins TRBV6-1 and TRBJ2-3; D might be TRBD1 or TRBD2, each matching 5 bases. Germline CDR1 reads MNHNS; CDR2 reads SASEGT. The CDR3 totals 15 residues. Between the trimmed V and J ends, which lost 3 bases and 2 bases, there was a span of 12 bases. The CDR3 is CASSDPGTYTDTQYF. CDR3 nucleotides: TGTGCCAGCAGTGACCCCGGGACCTACACAGATACGCAGTATTTT.